This TCR beta chain was captured by sequencing in a study of cytomegalovirus exposure and HLA in healthy donors. Regarding the study as a whole: Follow-up analysis seemed to connect common viral pathogens with several of the most significant clusters identified. Being indistinguishable, some V segments were excluded, TRBV6-2 and TRBV6-3 among them. In a later analysis, the majority of CMV-associated beta chains seemingly showed HLA restriction.

Remarks on this clone: Its antigen is unidentified.

This PCR relied on a set of 60 Vbeta primers and 13 Jbeta primers. Assay: immunoSEQ multiplex PCR; the TCRdb copy retains only in-frame clones and omits some. The sample records some 200,000 clones, roughly 80% being singletons. The V end lost 2 bases, the J end lost 3 bases, and 14 bases lay between the germline ends. The germline CDR1 and CDR2 sequences are KGHSH and LQKENI. This CDR3 region has 16 residues. This receptor was identified in a man between 45 and 60 years old in good health and CMV-seronegative. This chain joins TRBV18 and TRBJ1-3; a weak D match, TRBD1 (5 bases). Sequenced: PBMCs. The CDR3 sequence is CASSPIDSLGGNTIYF. Here the CDR3 DNA reads TGTGCCAGCTCACCAATAGACAGTCTAGGTGGAAACACCATATATTTT.